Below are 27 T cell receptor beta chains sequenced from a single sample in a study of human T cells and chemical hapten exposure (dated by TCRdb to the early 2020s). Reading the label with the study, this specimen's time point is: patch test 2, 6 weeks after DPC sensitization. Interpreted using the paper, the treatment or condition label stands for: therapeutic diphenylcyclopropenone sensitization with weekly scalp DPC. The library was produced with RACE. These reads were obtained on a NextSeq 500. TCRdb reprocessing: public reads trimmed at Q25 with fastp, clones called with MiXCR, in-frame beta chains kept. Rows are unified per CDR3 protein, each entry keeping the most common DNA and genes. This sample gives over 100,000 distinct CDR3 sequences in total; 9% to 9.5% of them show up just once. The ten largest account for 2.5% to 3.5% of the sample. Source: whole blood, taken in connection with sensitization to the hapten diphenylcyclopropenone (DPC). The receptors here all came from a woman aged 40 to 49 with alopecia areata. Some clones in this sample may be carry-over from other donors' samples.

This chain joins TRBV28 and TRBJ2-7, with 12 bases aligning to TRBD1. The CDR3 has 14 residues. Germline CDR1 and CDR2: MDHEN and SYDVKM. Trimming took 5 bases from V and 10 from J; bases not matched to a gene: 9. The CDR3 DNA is TGTGCCAGCAGTGGGGGACAGGGGGCGCTTGGACAGTACTTC. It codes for CASSGGQGALGQYF.

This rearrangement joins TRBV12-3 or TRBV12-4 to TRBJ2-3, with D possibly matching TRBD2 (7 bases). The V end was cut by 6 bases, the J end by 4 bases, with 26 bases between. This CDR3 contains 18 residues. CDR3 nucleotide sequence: TGTGCCAGCAGCCGCCGAGTCCTGGGGGGGCTTGGCGCAGATACGCAGTATTTT. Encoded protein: CASSRRVLGGLGADTQYF.

CDR3: CSARHSQETQYF. CDR3 DNA: TGCAGTGCTAGGCACTCCCAAGAGACCCAGTACTTC. The chain combines TRBV20-1 with TRBJ2-5; D is ambiguous. The CDR3 loop spans 12 amino acids. The V end lost 3 bases, the J end lost 1 base, and 6 bases lay between the germline ends. Germline CDR1 is DFQATT and CDR2 is SNEGSKA (reference sequence).

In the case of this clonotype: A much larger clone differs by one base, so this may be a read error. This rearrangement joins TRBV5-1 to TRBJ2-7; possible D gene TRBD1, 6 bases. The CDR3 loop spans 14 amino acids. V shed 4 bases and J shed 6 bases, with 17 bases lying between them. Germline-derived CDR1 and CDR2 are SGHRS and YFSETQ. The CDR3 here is CASSPQGEPCEQYF. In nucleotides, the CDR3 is TGCGCCAGCAGCCCACAGGGTGAACCCTGCGAGCAGTACTTC.

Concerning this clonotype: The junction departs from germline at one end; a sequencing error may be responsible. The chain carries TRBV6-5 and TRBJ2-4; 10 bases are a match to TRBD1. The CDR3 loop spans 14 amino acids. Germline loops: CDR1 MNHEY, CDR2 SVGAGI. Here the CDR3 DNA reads TGTGCCAGCAGCCCTGACAGGGGGCTCAACATTCAGAACTTC. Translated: CASSPDRGLNIQNF.

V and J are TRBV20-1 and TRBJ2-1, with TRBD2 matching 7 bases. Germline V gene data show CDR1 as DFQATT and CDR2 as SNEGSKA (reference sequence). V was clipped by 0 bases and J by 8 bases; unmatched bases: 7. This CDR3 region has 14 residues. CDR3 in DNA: TGCAGTGCTAGAGAAATACTAGCGCGGGATGAGCAGTTCTTC. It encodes CSAREILARDEQFF.

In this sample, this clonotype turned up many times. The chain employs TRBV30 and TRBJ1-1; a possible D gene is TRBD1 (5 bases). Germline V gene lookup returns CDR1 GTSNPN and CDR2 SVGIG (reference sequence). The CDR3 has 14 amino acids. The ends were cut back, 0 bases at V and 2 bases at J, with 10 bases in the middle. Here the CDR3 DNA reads TGTGCCTGGAGTGTACAACAGGAAAACACTGAAGCTTTCTTT. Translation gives CAWSVQQENTEAFF.

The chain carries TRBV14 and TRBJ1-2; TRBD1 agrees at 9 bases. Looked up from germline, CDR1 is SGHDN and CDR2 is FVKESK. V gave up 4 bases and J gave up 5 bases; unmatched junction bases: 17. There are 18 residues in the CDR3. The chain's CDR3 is CASSRDPLGQGVGYGYTF. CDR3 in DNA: TGTGCCAGCAGCCGTGACCCCCTGGGACAGGGAGTAGGGTATGGCTACACCTTC.

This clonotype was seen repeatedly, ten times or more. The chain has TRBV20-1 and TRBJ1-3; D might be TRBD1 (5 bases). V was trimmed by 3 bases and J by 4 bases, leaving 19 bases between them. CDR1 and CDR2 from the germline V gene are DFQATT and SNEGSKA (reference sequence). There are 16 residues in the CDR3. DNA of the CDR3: TGCAGTGCTAGTGACCGCAGAGGGGTGACCGGAAACACCATATATTTT. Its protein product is CSASDRRGVTGNTIYF.

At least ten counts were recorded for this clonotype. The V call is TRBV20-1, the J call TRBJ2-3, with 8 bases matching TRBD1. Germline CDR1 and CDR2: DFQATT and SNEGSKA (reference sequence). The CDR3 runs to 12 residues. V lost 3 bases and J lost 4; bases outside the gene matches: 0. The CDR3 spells CSARTGADTQYF. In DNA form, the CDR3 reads TGCAGTGCTAGGACAGGGGCAGATACGCAGTATTTT.

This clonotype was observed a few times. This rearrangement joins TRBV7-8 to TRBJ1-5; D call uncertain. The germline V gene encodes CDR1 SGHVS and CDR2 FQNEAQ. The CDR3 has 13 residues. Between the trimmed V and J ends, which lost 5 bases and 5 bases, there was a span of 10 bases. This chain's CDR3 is CASSANRYQPQHF. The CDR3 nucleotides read TGTGCCAGCAGCGCTAACAGATATCAGCCCCAGCATTTT.

DNA for the CDR3: TGTGCCAGCAGCTTAGCCGGGTATGGCGGCTACACCTTC. It encodes CASSLAGYGGYTF. The chain recombines TRBV7-9 with TRBJ1-2, with D unresolved. Looked up from germline, CDR1 is SEHNR and CDR2 is FQNEAQ (reference sequence). CDR3 length: 13 residues. The germline V and J ends were trimmed by 0 bases and 8 bases, with 10 bases remaining between them. The whole variable domain, remainder taken from reference TRBV7-9 and TRBJ1-2, is DTGVSQNPRHKITKRGQNVTFRCDPISEHNRLYWYRQTLGQGPEFLTYFQNEAQLEKSRLLSDRFSAERPKGSFSTLEIQRTEQGDSAMYLCASSLAGYGGYTFGSGTRLTVV.

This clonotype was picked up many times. The CDR3 nucleotides are TGCAGCGTTGAAACTGACAGGGGCAATGAGCAGTTCTTC. This codes for CSVETDRGNEQFF. V is TRBV29-1 and J is TRBJ2-1, with TRBD1 identical over 8 bases. Germline lookup yields CDR1 SQVTM and CDR2 ANQGSEA. The ends lost 2 bases at V and 6 bases at J; junction bases unmatched: 3. The CDR3 sequence is 13 residues long.

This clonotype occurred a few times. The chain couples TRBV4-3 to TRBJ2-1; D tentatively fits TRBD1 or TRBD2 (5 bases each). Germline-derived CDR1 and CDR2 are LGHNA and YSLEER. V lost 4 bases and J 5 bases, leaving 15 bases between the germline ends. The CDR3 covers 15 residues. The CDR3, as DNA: TGCGCCAGCAGCCCCCGGGACGGAGGTCACAATGAGCAGTTCTTC. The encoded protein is CASSPRDGGHNEQFF.

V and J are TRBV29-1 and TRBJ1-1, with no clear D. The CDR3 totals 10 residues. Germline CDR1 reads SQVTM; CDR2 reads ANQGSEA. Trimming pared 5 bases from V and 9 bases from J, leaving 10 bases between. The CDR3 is CSVQESQAFF. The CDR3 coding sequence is TGCAGCGTTCAGGAATCCCAAGCTTTCTTT.

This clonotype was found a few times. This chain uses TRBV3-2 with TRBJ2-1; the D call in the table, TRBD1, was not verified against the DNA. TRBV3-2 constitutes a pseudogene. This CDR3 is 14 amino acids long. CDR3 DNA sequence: TGTGCCAGCCCCCAGAGGGACCGCAACAATGAGCAGTTCTTC. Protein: CASPQRDRNNEQFF.

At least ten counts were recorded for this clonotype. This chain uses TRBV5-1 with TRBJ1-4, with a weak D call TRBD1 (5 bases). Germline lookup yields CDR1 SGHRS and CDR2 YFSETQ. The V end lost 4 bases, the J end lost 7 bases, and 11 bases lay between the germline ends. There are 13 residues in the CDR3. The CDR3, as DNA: TGCGCCAGCAGCCCCGGGGGGGGTGAAAAACTGTTTTTT. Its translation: CASSPGGGEKLFF.

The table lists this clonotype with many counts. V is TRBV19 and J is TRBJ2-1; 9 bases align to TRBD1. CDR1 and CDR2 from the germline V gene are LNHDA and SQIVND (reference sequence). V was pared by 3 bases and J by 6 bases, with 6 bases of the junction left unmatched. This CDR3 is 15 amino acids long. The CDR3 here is CASSMPGTGRNEQFF. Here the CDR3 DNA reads TGTGCCAGTAGTATGCCTGGGACAGGGCGCAATGAGCAGTTCTTC.

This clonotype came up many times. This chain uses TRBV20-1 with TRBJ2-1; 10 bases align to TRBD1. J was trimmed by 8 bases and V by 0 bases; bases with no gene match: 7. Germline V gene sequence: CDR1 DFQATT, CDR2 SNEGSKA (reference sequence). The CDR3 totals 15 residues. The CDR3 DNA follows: TGCAGTGCTAGAGATCCAGGACAGGGGGTTGATGAGCAGTTCTTC. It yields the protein CSARDPGQGVDEQFF.

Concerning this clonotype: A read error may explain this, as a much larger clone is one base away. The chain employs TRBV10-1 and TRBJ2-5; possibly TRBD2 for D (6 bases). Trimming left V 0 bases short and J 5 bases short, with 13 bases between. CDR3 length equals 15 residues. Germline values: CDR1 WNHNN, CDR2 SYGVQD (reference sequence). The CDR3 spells CASSESRRGHETQYF. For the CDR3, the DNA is TGCGCCAGCAGTGAGTCTAGGAGGGGTCATGAGACCCAGTACTTC.

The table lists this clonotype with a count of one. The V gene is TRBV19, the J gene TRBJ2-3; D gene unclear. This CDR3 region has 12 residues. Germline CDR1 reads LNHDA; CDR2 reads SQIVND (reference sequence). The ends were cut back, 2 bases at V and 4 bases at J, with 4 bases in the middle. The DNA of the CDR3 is TGTGCCAGTAGTATACCAGCAGATACGCAGTATTTT. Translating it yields CASSIPADTQYF.

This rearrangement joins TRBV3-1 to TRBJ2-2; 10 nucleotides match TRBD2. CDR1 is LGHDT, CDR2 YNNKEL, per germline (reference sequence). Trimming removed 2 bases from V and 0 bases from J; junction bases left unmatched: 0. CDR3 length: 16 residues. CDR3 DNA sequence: TGTGCCAGCAGCCAAACTAGCGGGGCGAACACCGGGGAGCTGTTTTTT. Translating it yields CASSQTSGANTGELFF.

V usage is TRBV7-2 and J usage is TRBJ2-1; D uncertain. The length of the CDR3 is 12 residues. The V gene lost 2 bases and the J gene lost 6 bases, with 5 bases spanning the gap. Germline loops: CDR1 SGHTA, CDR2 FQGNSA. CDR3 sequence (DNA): TGTGCCAGCAGCTTATATGGCAATGAGCAGTTCTTC. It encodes CASSLYGNEQFF.

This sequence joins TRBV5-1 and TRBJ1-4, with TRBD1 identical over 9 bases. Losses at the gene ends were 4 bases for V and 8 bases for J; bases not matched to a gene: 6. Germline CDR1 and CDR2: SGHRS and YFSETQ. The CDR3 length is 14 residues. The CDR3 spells CASSHGGTGEKLFF. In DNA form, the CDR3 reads TGCGCCAGCAGCCATGGAGGGACAGGGGAAAAACTGTTTTTT.

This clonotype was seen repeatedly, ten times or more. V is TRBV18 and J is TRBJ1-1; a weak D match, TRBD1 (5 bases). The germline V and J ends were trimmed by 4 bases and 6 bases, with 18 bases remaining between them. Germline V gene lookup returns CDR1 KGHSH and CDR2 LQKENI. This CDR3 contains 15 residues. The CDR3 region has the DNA TGTGCCAGCTCACAATCTTGGGACGGTACAGCTGAAGCTTTCTTT. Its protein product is CASSQSWDGTAEAFF.

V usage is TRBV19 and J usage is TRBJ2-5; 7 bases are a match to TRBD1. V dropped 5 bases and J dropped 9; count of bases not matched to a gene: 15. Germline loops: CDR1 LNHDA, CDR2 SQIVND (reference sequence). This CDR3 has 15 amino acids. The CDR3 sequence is CASSLDGPDRSAQYF. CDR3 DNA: TGTGCCAGTAGTCTGGATGGGCCGGACAGGTCGGCCCAGTACTTC.

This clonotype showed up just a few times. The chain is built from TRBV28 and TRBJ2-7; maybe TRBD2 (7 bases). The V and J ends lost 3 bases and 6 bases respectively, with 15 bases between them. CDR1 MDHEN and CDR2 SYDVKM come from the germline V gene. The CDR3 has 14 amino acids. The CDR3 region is CASSFKGGAIEQYF. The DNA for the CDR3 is TGTGCCAGCAGTTTTAAAGGGGGGGCGATCGAGCAGTACTTC.